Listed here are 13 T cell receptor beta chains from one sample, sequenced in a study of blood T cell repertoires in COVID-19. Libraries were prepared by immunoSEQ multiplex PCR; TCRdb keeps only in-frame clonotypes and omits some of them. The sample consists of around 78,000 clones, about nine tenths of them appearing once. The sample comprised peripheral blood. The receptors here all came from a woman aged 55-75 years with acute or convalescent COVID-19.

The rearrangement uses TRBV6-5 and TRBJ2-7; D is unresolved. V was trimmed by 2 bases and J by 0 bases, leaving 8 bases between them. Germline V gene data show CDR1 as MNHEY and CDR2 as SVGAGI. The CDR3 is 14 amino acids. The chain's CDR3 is CASSYGQPSYEQYF. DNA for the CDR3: TGTGCCAGCAGTTACGGGCAGCCCTCCTACGAGCAGTACTTC.

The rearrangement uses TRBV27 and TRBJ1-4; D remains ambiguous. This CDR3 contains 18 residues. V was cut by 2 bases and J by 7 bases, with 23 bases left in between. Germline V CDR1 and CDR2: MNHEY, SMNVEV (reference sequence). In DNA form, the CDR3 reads TGTGCCAGCAGTTTACTACCACGGGGAGGACCGCCAGGTGAAAAACTGTTTTTT. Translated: CASSLLPRGGPPGEKLFF.

The chain's CDR3 is CASSPFGGDTEAFF. CDR3 sequence (DNA): TGTGCCAGCTCACCCTTCGGGGGAGACACTGAAGCTTTCTTT. The gene calls are TRBV18 and TRBJ1-1, with D possibly TRBD1 on 5 matching bases. The CDR3 consists of 14 residues. Trimming took off 3 bases at V and 3 bases at J, with 11 bases between the two ends. Germline V gene lookup returns CDR1 KGHSH and CDR2 LQKENI. The full variable domain, with the rest looked up from reference TRBV18 and TRBJ1-1, is NAGVMQNPRHLVRRRGQEARLRCSPMKGHSHVYWYRQLPEEGLKFMVYLQKENIIDESGMPKERFSAEFPKEGPSILRIQQVVRGDSAAYFCASSPFGGDTEAFFGQGTRLTVV.

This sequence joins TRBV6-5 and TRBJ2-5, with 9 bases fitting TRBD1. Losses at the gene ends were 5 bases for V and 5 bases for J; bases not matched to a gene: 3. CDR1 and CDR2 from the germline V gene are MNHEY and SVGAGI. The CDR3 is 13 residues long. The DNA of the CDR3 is TGTGCCAGCAGTCTTGGACAGGGGGAGACCCAGTACTTC. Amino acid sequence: CASSLGQGETQYF.

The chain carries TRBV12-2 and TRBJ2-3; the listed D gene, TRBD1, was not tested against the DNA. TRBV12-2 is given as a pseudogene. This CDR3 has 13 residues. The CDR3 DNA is TGTGCAAGTCGCTTACAGGGGGCTGATACGCAGTATTTT. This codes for CASRLQGADTQYF.

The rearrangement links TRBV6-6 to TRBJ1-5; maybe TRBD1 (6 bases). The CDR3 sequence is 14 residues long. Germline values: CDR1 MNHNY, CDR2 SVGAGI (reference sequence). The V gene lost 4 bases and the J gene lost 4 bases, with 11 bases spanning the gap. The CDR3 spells CASSSPGTNQPQHF. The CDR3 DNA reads TGTGCCAGCAGTTCCCCAGGGACAAATCAGCCCCAGCATTTT.

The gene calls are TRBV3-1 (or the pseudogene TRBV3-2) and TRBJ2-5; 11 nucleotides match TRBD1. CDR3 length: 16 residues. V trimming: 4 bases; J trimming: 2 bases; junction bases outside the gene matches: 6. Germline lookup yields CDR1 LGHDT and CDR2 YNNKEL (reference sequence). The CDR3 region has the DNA TGTGCCAGCAGCCCCTGGACAGGGGGCGGTCAAGAGACCCAGTACTTC. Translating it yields CASSPWTGGGQETQYF.

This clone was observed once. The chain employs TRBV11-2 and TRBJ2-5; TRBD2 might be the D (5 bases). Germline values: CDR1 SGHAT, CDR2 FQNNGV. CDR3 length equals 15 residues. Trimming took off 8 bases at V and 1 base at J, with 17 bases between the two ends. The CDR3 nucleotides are TGTGCCAGCGCCCGAAACCCGGGATCCCAAGAGACCCAGTACTTC. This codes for CASARNPGSQETQYF. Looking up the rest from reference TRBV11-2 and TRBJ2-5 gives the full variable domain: EAGVAQSPRYKIIEKRQSVAFWCNPISGHATLYWYQQILGQGPKLLIQFQNNGVVDDSQLPKDRFSAERLKGVDSTLKIQPAKLEDSAVYLCASARNPGSQETQYFGPGTRLLVL.

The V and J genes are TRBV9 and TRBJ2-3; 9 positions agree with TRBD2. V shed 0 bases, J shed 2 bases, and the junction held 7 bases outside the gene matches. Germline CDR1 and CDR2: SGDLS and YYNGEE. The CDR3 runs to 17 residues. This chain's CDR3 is CASSVGTGTSLTDTQYF. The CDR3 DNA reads TGTGCCAGCAGCGTAGGAACCGGGACTAGCCTCACAGATACGCAGTATTTT.

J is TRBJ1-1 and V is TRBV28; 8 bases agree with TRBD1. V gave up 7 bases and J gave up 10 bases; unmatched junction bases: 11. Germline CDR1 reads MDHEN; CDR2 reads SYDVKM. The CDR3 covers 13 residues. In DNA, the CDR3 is TGTGCCAGCAACAGGGGGGGGGCGGCGACAGCTTTCTTT. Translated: CASNRGGAATAFF.

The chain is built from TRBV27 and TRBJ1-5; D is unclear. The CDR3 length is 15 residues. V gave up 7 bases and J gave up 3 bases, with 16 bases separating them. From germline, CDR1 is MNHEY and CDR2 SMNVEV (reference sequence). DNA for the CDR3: TGTGCCAGCACCCAGTCACATGGGCTCAATCAGCCCCAGCATTTT. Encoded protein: CASTQSHGLNQPQHF.

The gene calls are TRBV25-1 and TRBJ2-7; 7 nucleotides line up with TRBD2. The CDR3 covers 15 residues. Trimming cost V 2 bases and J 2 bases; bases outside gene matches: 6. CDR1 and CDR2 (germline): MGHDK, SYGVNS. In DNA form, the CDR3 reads TGTGCCAGCAGTGAAAGCGGGACTGGAACCTACGAGCAGTACTTC. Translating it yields CASSESGTGTYEQYF.

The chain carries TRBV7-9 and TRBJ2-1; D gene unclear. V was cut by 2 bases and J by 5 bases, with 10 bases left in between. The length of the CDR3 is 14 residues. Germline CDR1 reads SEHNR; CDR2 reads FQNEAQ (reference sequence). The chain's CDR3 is CASSLLAGNNEQFF. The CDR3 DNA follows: TGTGCCAGCAGCTTACTCGCCGGTAACAATGAGCAGTTCTTC. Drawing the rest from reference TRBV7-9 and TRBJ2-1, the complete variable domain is DTGVSQNPRHKITKRGQNVTFRCDPISEHNRLYWYRQTLGQGPEFLTYFQNEAQLEKSRLLSDRFSAERPKGSFSTLEIQRTEQGDSAMYLCASSLLAGNNEQFFGPGTRLTVL.